These 20 T cell receptor beta chains were all obtained from the same sample, sequenced in a study of regulatory T cells in long-lasting Graves disease (dated by TCRdb to about 2021). The time point label corresponds to: persistent/refractory GD, antithyroid drugs over 5 years with positive TRAb. RNA was extracted from PBMCs in TRIzol for both TCR sequencing and RNA sequencing. Libraries were made using multiplex PCR. Sequencing relied on an Illumina HiSeq 4000. iRepertoire HTBI primers and Arm-PCR amplification of CDR3 regions were used to construct TCR beta libraries. TCRdb handled the public reads itself, with Q25 trimming in fastp and clone calling in MiXCR, and kept productive beta chains. Every distinct CDR3 protein forms one entry, paired with its most common genes and DNA. The table for this sample lists roughly 360,000 distinct CDR3 sequences; approximately 25% of them were counted only once. Of the sample, approximately 28% falls within the top ten clones.

The source material was peripheral blood mononuclear cells (PBMCs), sampled when the disease was refractory, from a patient treated with antithyroid drugs. Receptor source: a middle-aged woman with Graves disease. Donor details come from another sample of the same person, matched by shared clones.

This clonotype was detected only a few times. The chain has TRBV5-1 and TRBJ2-2, with 7 bases fitting TRBD1. CDR3 length: 19 amino acids. Germline V gives CDR1 SGHRS, CDR2 YFSETQ. J was trimmed by 5 bases and V by 2 bases; bases with no gene match: 18. In DNA, the CDR3 is TGCGCCAGCAGCTTTACTTGGGACAGCGGATCCGGTGGGACCGGGGAGCTGTTTTTT. Amino acids: CASSFTWDSGSGGTGELFF.

There are many counts of this clonotype. V is TRBV20-1 and J is TRBJ1-1; unclear D gene. CDR1 DFQATT and CDR2 SNEGSKA come from the germline V gene (reference sequence). The V end was cut by 5 bases, the J end by 6 bases, with 13 bases between. The CDR3 loop spans 12 amino acids. This chain's CDR3 is CSAPEGAAEAFF. The CDR3 nucleotides read TGCAGTGCTCCGGAGGGCGCGGCTGAAGCTTTCTTT.

The chain links TRBV5-1 to TRBJ2-7; TRBD2 aligns across 8 bases. The V gene end was trimmed by 4 bases and the J gene end by 6 bases; junction bases not matched to a gene: 24. CDR3 length equals 19 residues. Germline values: CDR1 SGHRS, CDR2 YFSETQ. The CDR3 DNA reads as TGCGCCAGCAGCCCTAGAGGGGGAGCGGGAGACGATTGGGTCCTCGAGCAGTACTTC. Translation gives CASSPRGGAGDDWVLEQYF. The whole variable domain, filled in from reference TRBV5-1 and TRBJ2-7, reads KAGVTQTPRYLIKTRGQQVTLSCSPISGHRSVSWYQQTPGQGLQFLFEYFSETQRNKGNFPGRFSGRQFSNSRSEMNVSTLELGDSALYLCASSPRGGAGDDWVLEQYFGPGTRLTVT.

This rearrangement joins TRBV6-5 to TRBJ2-2, with a weak D call TRBD2 (6 bases). Germline CDR1 is MNHEY and CDR2 is SVGAGI. The ends were cut back, 2 bases at V and 1 base at J, with 11 bases in the middle. The CDR3 totals 16 residues. This CDR3 reads CASSYNGGKNTGELFF. In DNA, the CDR3 is TGTGCCAGCAGTTACAACGGCGGGAAGAACACCGGGGAGCTGTTTTTT.

The rearrangement joins TRBV7-3 to TRBJ2-2; possibly TRBD1 for D (6 bases). The V end lost 3 bases, the J end lost 1 base, and 30 bases lay between the germline ends. The V gene's germline CDR1 is SGHTA and CDR2 FQGTGA. There are 22 residues in the CDR3. The CDR3 DNA reads TGTGCCAGCAGCTTCCGGGACAAAGAATATTTGGAGCGACTCCTGAACACCGGGGAGCTGTTTTTT. Protein: CASSFRDKEYLERLLNTGELFF.

This clonotype was picked up a small number of times. The V call is TRBV5-1, the J call TRBJ1-4, with D uncertain. Germline V gene data show CDR1 as SGHRS and CDR2 as YFSETQ. The CDR3 extends over 12 amino acids. V was cut by 10 bases and J by 5 bases, with 12 bases left in between. The CDR3 is CASKVNNEKLFF. CDR3 sequence (DNA): TGCGCCTCCAAGGTTAACAATGAAAAACTGTTTTTT.

The rearrangement links TRBV15 to TRBJ2-2, with D maybe TRBD2 (6 bases). Trimming pared 0 bases from V and 1 base from J, leaving 12 bases between. This CDR3 spans 17 amino acids. Germline CDR1 is LNHNV and CDR2 is YYDKDF (reference sequence). CDR3 protein: CATSRDRLGGNTGELFF. CDR3 coding DNA: TGTGCCACCAGCAGAGATCGTCTGGGGGGGAACACCGGGGAGCTGTTTTTT.

This clonotype was observed many times. The chain couples TRBV11-2 to TRBJ2-7; 10 nucleotides align to TRBD1. There are 13 residues in the CDR3. V lost 6 bases and J lost 7; bases outside the gene matches: 6. Germline values: CDR1 SGHAT, CDR2 FQNNGV. This chain's CDR3 is CASRTGQGREQYF. The DNA for the CDR3 is TGTGCCAGCAGAACGGGACAGGGGCGAGAGCAGTACTTC.

This clonotype was counted between two and nine times. The rearrangement uses TRBV19 and TRBJ1-4; D not resolved. V was cut by 2 bases and J by 2 bases, with 15 bases left in between. The CDR3 contains 17 residues. CDR1 and CDR2 (germline): LNHDA, SQIVND (reference sequence). The CDR3: CASSILSTGATNEKLFF. The CDR3 DNA reads as TGTGCCAGTAGTATATTATCGACGGGCGCTACTAATGAAAAACTGTTTTTT.

The chain employs TRBV19 and TRBJ2-7; 8 bases are shared with TRBD2. V trimming: 1 base; J trimming: 1 base; junction bases outside the gene matches: 12. CDR3 length equals 18 residues. CDR1 is LNHDA, CDR2 SQIVND, per germline (reference sequence). The CDR3 nucleotides are TGTGCCAGTAGTATAGCACTATTAAGCGGGAGCTATTCCTACGAGCAGTACTTC. Its translation is CASSIALLSGSYSYEQYF.

There are a few counts of this clonotype. CDR3 bases: TGTGCCAGCAGCTTTTGGGCAGACACTGAAGCTTTCTTT. Its translation is CASSFWADTEAFF. The V call is TRBV7-9, the J call TRBJ1-1; D not certain. The CDR3 consists of 13 residues. Germline CDR1 is SEHNR and CDR2 is FQNEAQ (reference sequence). V lost 3 bases and J 3 bases, leaving 8 bases between the germline ends.

This chain uses TRBV28 with TRBJ1-1; a possible D gene is TRBD1 (5 bases). Trimming left V 5 bases short and J 3 bases short, with 13 bases between. Germline V gives CDR1 MDHEN, CDR2 SYDVKM. The CDR3 extends over 14 amino acids. CDR3 amino acids: CASSIGGADTEAFF. CDR3 nucleotides: TGTGCCAGCAGTATCGGAGGGGCGGACACTGAAGCTTTCTTT. Full variable domain (missing parts from reference TRBV28 and TRBJ1-1): DVKVTQSSRYLVKRTGEKVFLECVQDMDHENMFWYRQDPGLGLRLIYFSYDVKMKEKGDIPEGYSVSREKKERFSLILESASTNQTSMYLCASSIGGADTEAFFGQGTRLTVV.

This clonotype has a count of ten or more. The chain has TRBV28 and TRBJ1-1; no firm D call. Per the germline V gene, CDR1 is MDHEN and CDR2 is SYDVKM. The CDR3 sequence is 15 residues long. V was pared by 3 bases and J by 11 bases, with 22 bases between. The CDR3 DNA is TGTGCCAGCAGTTTTGTGGCAGCCAACAGATGTAACGCTTTCTTT. As protein: CASSFVAANRCNAFF.

The chain combines TRBV29-1 with TRBJ2-3, with D hard to call. Trimming removed 0 bases from V and 2 bases from J, with 6 bases in between. The germline CDR1 and CDR2 sequences are SQVTM and ANQGSEA. This CDR3 region has 13 residues. The CDR3 DNA reads TGCAGCGTTGAAGAGGGGTACACAGATACGCAGTATTTT. Its translation is CSVEEGYTDTQYF.

This clonotype was picked up many times. This rearrangement joins TRBV5-1 to TRBJ1-2, with a tentative D call TRBD1 (6 bases). The V gene's germline CDR1 is SGHRS and CDR2 YFSETQ. The V gene lost 5 bases and the J gene lost 2 bases, with 10 bases spanning the gap. CDR3 length: 13 amino acids. This CDR3 is CASRDSLNYGYTF. The CDR3 DNA sequence: TGCGCCAGCAGGGACAGCCTGAACTATGGCTACACCTTC. The full variable domain, with the rest looked up from reference TRBV5-1 and TRBJ1-2, is KAGVTQTPRYLIKTRGQQVTLSCSPISGHRSVSWYQQTPGQGLQFLFEYFSETQRNKGNFPGRFSGRQFSNSRSEMNVSTLELGDSALYLCASRDSLNYGYTFGSGTRLTVV.

J is TRBJ1-5 and V is TRBV28; 9 bases are shared with TRBD1. The V gene end was trimmed by 6 bases and the J gene end by 2 bases; junction bases not matched to a gene: 11. Germline CDR1 reads MDHEN; CDR2 reads SYDVKM. The CDR3 runs 17 residues. The CDR3 loop reads CASSPLGQGGGNQPQHF. Here the CDR3 DNA reads TGTGCCAGCAGCCCTCTGGGACAGGGTGGTGGCAATCAGCCCCAGCATTTT.

The chain joins TRBV13 to TRBJ2-7; D may be TRBD2 (5 bases). The ends were cut back, 5 bases at V and 7 bases at J, with 18 bases in the middle. The CDR3 has 14 amino acids. CDR1 is PRHDT, CDR2 FYEKMQ, per germline (reference sequence). CDR3 residues: CASSPIVGEWEQYF. The DNA for the CDR3 is TGTGCCAGCAGCCCCATCGTCGGGGAGTGGGAGCAGTACTTC.

This clonotype was recorded at least ten times. The chain links TRBV2 to TRBJ1-5; no clear D. The CDR3 is made up of 14 amino acids. Germline loops: CDR1 SNHLY, CDR2 FYNNEI. The germline V and J ends were trimmed by 6 bases and 2 bases, with 11 bases remaining between them. CDR3 region: CASSARRGNQPQHF. The CDR3 DNA reads as TGTGCCAGCAGCGCTCGACGGGGCAATCAGCCCCAGCATTTT.

This clonotype was observed many times. The V gene is TRBV2, the J gene TRBJ1-6; 7 bases are shared with TRBD1. The V gene end was trimmed by 8 bases and the J gene end by 5 bases; junction bases not matched to a gene: 9. This CDR3 contains 15 residues. Per the germline V gene, CDR1 is SNHLY and CDR2 is FYNNEI. CDR3 amino acids: CASCWDRANNSPLHF. CDR3 nucleotides: TGTGCCAGCTGTTGGGACAGAGCAAATAATTCACCCCTCCACTTT.

The V call is TRBV2, the J call TRBJ2-7, with D maybe TRBD2 (6 bases). V shed 6 bases and J shed 2 bases, with 17 bases lying between them. This CDR3 has 15 residues. Germline V CDR1 and CDR2: SNHLY, FYNNEI. CDR3 DNA sequence: TGTGCCAGCAGCCCAATTAGGGACTTCACCTACGAGCAGTACTTC. This sequence encodes CASSPIRDFTYEQYF.